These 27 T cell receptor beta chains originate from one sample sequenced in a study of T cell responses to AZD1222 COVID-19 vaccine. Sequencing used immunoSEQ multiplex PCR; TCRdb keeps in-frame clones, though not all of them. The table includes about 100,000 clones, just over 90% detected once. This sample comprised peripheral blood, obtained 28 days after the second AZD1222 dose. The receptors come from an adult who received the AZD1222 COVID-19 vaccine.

The chain's CDR3 is CASSETGLGLEAFF. As DNA, the CDR3 is TGCGCCAGCAGCGAAACAGGGCTGGGACTTGAAGCTTTCTTT. V gene TRBV10-1 combines with J gene TRBJ1-1, with D possibly being TRBD1 (6 bases). This CDR3 contains 14 residues. Germline assignment: CDR1 WNHNN and CDR2 SYGVQD (reference sequence). The V end was cut by 6 bases, the J end by 7 bases, with 18 bases between.

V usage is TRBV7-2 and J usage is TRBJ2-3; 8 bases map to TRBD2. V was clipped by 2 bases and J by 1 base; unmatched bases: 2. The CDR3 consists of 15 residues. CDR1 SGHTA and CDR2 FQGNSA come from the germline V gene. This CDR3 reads CASSLRGGRTDTQYF. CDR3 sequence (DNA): TGTGCCAGCAGCTTACGGGGGGGGCGCACAGATACGCAGTATTTT.

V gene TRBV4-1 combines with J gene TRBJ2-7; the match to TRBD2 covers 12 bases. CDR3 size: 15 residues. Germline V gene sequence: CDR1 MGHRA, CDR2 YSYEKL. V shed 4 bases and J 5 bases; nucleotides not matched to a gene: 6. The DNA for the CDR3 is TGCGCCAGCAGCCTATTAGGACTAGCGGGAAACGAGCAGTACTTC. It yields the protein CASSLLGLAGNEQYF.

In DNA, the CDR3 is TGCGCCAGCAGCTTGGATAGCGGGAGCAGGGAGCAGTTCTTC. This gives the protein CASSLDSGSREQFF. The chain carries TRBV5-1 and TRBJ2-1, with 9 bases identical to TRBD2. CDR1 is SGHRS and CDR2 is YFSETQ in the germline V gene. The CDR3 covers 14 residues. Germline trimming cut 0 bases from V and 10 bases from J; bases unmatched to any gene: 5.

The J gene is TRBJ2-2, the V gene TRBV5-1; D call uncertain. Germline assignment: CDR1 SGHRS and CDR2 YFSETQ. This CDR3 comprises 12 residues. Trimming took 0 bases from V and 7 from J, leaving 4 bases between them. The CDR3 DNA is TGCGCCAGCAGCTTGGAGCTCGGGGAGCTGTTTTTT. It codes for CASSLELGELFF.

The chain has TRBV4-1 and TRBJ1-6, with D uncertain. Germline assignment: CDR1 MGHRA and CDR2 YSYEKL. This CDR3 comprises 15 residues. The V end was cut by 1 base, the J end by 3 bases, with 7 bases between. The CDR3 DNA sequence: TGCGCCAGCAGCCAAGGCGCCCTCTATAATTCACCCCTCCACTTT. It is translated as CASSQGALYNSPLHF.

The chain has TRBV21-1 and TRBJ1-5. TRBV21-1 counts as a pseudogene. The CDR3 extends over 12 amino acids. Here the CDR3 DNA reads TGTGCCAGCAGCAGTACCTCTCAGCCCCAGCATTTT. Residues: CASSSTSQPQHF.

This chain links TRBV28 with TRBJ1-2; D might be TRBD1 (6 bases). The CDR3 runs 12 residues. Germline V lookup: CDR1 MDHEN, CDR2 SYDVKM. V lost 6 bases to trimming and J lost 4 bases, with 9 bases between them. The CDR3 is CASSLGAYGYTF. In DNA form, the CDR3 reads TGTGCCAGCAGCCTGGGGGCCTATGGCTACACCTTC.

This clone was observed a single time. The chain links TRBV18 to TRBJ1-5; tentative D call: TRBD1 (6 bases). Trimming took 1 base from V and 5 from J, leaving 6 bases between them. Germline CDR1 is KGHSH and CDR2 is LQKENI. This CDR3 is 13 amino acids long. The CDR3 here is CASSPRQDQPQHF. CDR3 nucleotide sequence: TGTGCCAGCTCACCACGACAGGATCAGCCCCAGCATTTT. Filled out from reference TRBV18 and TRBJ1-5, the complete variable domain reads NAGVMQNPRHLVRRRGQEARLRCSPMKGHSHVYWYRQLPEEGLKFMVYLQKENIIDESGMPKERFSAEFPKEGPSILRIQQVVRGDSAAYFCASSPRQDQPQHFGDGTRLSIL.

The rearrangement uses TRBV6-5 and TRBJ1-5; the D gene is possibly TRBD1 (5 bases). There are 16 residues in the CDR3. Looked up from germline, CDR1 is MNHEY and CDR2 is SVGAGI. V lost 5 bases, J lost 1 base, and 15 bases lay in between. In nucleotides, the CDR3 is TGTGCCAGCAGTCACTTGAGCGGGGGGAGCAATCAGCCCCAGCATTTT. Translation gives CASSHLSGGSNQPQHF.

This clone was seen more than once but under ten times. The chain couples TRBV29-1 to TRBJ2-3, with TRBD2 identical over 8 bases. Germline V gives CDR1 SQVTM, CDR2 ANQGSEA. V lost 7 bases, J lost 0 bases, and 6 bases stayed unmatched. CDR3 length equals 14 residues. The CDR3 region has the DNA TGCAGCGCGATACTAGCGGTTAGCACAGATACGCAGTATTTT. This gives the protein CSAILAVSTDTQYF.

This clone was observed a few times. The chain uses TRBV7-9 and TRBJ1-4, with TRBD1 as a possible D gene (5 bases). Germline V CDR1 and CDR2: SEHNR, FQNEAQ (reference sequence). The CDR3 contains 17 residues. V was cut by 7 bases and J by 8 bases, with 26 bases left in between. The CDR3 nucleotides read TGTGCCAGCACCGACAGCCGGGGGATTGGCGATGAGGAAAAACTGTTTTTT. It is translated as CASTDSRGIGDEEKLFF.

DNA of the CDR3: TGTGCCAGCAGCTTAGAACAGGGTCCTAACTATGGCTACACCTTC. Its translation: CASSLEQGPNYGYTF. The chain carries TRBV7-6 and TRBJ1-2; the D gene is possibly TRBD1 (6 bases). Germline V gene sequence: CDR1 SGHVS, CDR2 FNYEAQ. V lost 1 base and J 0 bases, leaving 9 bases between the germline ends. CDR3 length equals 15 residues. Looking up the rest from reference TRBV7-6 and TRBJ1-2 gives the full variable domain: GAGVSQSPRYKVTKRGQDVALRCDPISGHVSLYWYRQALGQGPEFLTYFNYEAQQDKSGLPNDRFSAERPEGSISTLTIQRTEQRDSAMYRCASSLEQGPNYGYTFGSGTRLTVV.

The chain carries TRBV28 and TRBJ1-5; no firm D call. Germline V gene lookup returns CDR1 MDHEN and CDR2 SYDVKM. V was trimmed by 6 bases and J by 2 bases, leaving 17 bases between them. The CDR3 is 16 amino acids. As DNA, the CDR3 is TGTGCCAGCAGCAAACGTGGATGGAGGGGCAATCAGCCCCAGCATTTT. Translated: CASSKRGWRGNQPQHF. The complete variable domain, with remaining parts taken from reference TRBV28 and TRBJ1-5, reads DVKVTQSSRYLVKRTGEKVFLECVQDMDHENMFWYRQDPGLGLRLIYFSYDVKMKEKGDIPEGYSVSREKKERFSLILESASTNQTSMYLCASSKRGWRGNQPQHFGDGTRLSIL.

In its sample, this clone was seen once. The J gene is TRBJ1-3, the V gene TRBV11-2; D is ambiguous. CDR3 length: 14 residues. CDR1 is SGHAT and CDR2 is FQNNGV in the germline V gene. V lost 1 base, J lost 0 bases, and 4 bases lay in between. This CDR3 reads CASSLGSSGNTIYF. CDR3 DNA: TGTGCCAGCAGCTTAGGCAGCTCTGGAAACACCATATATTTT.

Here the CDR3 DNA reads TGTGCCAGCAGTTTGTTGGCTACCAATGAGCAGTTCTTC. This sequence encodes CASSLLATNEQFF. The chain employs TRBV12-3 or TRBV12-4 and TRBJ2-1; no firm D call. The V and J ends lost 3 bases and 6 bases respectively, with 9 bases between them. This CDR3 has 13 amino acids.

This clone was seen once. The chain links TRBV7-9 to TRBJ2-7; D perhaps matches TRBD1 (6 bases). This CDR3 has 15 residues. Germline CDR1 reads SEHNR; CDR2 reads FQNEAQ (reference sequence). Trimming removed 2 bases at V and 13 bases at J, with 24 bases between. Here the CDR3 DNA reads TGTGCCAGCAGCTTACAGACAGGTATCGGCGTTTCGACTTACTTC. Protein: CASSLQTGIGVSTYF.

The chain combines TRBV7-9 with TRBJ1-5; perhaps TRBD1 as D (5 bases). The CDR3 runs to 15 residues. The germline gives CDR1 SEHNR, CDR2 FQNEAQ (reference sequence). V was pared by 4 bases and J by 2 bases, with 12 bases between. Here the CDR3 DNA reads TGTGCCAGCAGCTCTCGGGACGAAGGCAATCAGCCCCAGCATTTT. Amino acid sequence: CASSSRDEGNQPQHF.

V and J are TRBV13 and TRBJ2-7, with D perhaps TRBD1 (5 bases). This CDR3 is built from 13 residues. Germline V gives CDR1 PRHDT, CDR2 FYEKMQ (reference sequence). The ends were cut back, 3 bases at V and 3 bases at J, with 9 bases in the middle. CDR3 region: CASSLKGRYEQYF. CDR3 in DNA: TGTGCCAGCAGCTTGAAGGGGCGCTACGAGCAGTACTTC. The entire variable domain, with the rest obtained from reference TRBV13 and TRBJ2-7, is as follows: AAGVIQSPRHLIKEKRETATLKCYPIPRHDTVYWYQQGPGQDPQFLISFYEKMQSDKGSIPDRFSAQQFSDYHSELNMSSLELGDSALYFCASSLKGRYEQYFGPGTRLTVT.

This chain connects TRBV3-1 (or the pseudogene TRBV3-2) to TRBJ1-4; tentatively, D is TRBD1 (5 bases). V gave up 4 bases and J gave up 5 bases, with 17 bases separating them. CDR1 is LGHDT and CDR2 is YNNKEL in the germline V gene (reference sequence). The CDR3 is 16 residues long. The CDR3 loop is CASSLLGGAWNEKLFF. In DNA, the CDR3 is TGTGCCAGCAGCCTCCTGGGGGGTGCGTGGAATGAAAAACTGTTTTTT.

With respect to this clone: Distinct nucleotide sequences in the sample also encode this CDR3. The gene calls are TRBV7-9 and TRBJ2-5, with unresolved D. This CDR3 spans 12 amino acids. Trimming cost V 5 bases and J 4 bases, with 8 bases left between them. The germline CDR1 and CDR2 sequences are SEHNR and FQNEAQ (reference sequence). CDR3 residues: CASSTLGETQYF. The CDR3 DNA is TGTGCCAGCAGCACCTTGGGAGAGACCCAGTACTTC.

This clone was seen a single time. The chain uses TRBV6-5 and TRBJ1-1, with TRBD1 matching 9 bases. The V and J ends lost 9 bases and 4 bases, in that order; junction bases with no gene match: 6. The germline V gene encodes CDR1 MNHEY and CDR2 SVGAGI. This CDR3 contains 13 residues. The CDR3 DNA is TGTGCCAGTAACAGGGGGCGACCCACTGAAGCTTTCTTT. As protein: CASNRGRPTEAFF.

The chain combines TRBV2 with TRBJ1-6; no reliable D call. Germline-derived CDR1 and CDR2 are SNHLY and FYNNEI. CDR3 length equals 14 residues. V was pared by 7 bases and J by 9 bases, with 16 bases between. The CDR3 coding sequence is TGTGCCAGCATAGGTTCGGGGAGAGGTTCACCCCTCCACTTT. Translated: CASIGSGRGSPLHF.

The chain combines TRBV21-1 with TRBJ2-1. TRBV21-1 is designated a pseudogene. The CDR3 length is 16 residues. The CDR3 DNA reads TGTGCCAGCAGCAAAGGGGGTCCCCAGCTATCTCGGGAGCAGTTCTTC. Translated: CASSKGGPQLSREQFF.

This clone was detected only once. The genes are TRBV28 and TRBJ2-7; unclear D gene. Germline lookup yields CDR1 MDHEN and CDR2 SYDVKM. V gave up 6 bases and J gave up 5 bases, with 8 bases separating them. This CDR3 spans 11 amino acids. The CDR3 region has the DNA TGTGCCAGCAGATCGGTAGACGAGCAGTACTTC. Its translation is CASRSVDEQYF.

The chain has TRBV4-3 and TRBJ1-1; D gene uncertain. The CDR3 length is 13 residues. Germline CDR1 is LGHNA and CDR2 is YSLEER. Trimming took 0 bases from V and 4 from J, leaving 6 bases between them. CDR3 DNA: TGCGCCAGCAGCCAAGATCGGGGCACTGAAGCTTTCTTT. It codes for CASSQDRGTEAFF.

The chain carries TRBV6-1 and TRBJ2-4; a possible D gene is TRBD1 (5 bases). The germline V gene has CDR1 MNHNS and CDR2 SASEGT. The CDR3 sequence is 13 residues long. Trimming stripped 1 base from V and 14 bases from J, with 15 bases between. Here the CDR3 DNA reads TGTGCCAGCAGTGAAGGGACACCAGTTCAGGAGTACTTC. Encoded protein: CASSEGTPVQEYF.